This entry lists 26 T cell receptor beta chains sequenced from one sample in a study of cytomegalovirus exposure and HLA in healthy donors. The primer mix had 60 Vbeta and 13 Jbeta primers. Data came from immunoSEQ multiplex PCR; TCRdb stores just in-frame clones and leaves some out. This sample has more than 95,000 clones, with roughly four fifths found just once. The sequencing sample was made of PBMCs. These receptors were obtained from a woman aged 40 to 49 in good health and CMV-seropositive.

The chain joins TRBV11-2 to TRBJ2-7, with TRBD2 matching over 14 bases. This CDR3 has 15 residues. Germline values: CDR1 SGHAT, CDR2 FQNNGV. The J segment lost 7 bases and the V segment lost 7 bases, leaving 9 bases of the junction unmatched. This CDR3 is CASTRGLAGEGEQYF. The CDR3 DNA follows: TGTGCCAGCACCCGGGGACTAGCGGGAGAAGGTGAGCAGTACTTC.

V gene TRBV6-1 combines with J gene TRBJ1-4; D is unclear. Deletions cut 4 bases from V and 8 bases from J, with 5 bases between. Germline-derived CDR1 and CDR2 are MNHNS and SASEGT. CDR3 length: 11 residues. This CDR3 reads CASSVGEKLFF. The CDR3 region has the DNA TGTGCCAGCAGTGTGGGCGAAAAACTGTTTTTT.

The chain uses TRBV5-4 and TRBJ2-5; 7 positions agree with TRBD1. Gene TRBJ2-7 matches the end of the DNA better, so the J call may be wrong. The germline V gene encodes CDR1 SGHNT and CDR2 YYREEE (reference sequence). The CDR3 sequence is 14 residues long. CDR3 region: CASSFDRASYEQYF. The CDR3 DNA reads TGTGCCAGCAGCTTCGACAGGGCCTCCTACGAGCAGTACTTC.

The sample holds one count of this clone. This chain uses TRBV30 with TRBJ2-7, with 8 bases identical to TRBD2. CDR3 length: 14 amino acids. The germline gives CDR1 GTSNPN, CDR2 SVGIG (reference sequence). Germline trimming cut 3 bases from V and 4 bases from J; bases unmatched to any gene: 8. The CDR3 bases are TGTGCCTGGAGAAGGGCGGGAGGTACGTACGAGCAGTACTTC. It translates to CAWRRAGGTYEQYF. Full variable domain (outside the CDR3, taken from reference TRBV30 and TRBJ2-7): SQTIHQWPATLVQPVGSPLSLECTVEGTSNPNLYWYRQAAGRGLQLLFYSVGIGQISSEVPQNLSASRPQDRQFILSSKKLLLSDSGFYLCAWRRAGGTYEQYFGPGTRLTVT.

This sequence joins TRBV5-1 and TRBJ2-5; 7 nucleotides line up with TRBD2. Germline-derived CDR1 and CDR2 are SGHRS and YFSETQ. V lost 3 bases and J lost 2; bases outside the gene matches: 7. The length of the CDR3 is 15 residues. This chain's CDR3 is CASSYLAGRQETQYF. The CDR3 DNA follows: TGCGCCAGCAGCTATTTAGCGGGTAGACAAGAGACCCAGTACTTC.

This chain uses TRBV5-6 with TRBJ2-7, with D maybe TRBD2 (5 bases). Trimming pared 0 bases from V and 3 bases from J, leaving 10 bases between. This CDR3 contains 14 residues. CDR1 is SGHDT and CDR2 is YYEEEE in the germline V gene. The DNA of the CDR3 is TGTGCCAGCAGCTTGGTCGGGGAGAGCTACGAGCAGTACTTC. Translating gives CASSLVGESYEQYF. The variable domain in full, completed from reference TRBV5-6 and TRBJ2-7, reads DAGVTQSPTHLIKTRGQQVTLRCSPKSGHDTVSWYQQALGQGPQFIFQYYEEEERQRGNFPDRFSGHQFPNYSSELNVNALLLGDSALYLCASSLVGESYEQYFGPGTRLTVT.

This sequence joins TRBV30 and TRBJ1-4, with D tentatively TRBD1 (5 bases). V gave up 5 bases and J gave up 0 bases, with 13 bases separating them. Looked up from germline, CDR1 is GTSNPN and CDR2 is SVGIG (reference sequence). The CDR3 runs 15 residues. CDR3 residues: CAWSWGRTTNEKLFF. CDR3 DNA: TGTGCCTGGTCGTGGGGGAGGACAACTAATGAAAAACTGTTTTTT.

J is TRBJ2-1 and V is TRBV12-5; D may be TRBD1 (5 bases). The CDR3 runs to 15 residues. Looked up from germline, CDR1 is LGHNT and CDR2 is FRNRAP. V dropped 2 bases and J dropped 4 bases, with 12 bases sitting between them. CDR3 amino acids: CASGLSGIWYNEQFF. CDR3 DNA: TGTGCTAGTGGTTTGTCAGGGATTTGGTACAATGAGCAGTTCTTC.

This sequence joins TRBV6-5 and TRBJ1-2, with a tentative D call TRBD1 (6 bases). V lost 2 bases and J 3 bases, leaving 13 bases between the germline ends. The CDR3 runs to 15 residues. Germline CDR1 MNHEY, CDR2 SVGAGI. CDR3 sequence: CASSYLKRTDYGYTF. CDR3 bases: TGTGCCAGCAGTTACCTTAAAAGGACAGACTATGGCTACACCTTC.

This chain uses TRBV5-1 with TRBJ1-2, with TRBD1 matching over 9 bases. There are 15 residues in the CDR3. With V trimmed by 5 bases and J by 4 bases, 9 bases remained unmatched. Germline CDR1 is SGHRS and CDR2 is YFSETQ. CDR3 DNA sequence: TGCGCCAGCAGGGCAGACCCGGGACAGGGCTATGGCTACACCTTC. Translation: CASRADPGQGYGYTF.

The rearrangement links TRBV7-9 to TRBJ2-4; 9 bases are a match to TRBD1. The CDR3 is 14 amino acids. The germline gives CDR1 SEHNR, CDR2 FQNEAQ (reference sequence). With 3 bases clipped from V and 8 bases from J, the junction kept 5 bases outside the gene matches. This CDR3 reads CASSFHDRGDIQYF. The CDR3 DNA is TGTGCCAGCAGCTTCCACGACAGGGGGGACATTCAGTACTTC.

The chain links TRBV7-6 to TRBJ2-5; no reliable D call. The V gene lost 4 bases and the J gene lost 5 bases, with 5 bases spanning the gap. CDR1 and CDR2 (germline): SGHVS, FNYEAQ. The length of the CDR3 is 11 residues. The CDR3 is CASSSTETQYF. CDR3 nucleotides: TGTGCCAGCAGCTCTACTGAGACCCAGTACTTC. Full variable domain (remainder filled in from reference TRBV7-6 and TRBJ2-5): GAGVSQSPRYKVTKRGQDVALRCDPISGHVSLYWYRQALGQGPEFLTYFNYEAQQDKSGLPNDRFSAERPEGSISTLTIQRTEQRDSAMYRCASSSTETQYFGPGTRLLVL.

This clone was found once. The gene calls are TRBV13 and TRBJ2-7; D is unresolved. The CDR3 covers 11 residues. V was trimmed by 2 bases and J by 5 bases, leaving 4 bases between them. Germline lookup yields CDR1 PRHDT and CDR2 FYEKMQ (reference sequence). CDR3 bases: TGTGCCAGCAGCTTATCGGACGAGCAGTACTTC. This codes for CASSLSDEQYF.

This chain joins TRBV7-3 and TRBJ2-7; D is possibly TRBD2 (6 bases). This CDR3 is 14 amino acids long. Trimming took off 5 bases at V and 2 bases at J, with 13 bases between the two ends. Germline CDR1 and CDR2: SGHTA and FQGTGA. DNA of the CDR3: TGTGCCAGCAGCCCTGGGCGCGGGGCCTACGAGCAGTACTTC. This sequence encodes CASSPGRGAYEQYF.

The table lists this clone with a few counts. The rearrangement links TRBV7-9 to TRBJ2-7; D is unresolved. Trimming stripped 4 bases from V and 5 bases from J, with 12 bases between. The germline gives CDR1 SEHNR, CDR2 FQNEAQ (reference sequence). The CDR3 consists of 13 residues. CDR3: CASSYRRHDEQYF. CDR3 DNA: TGTGCCAGCAGCTACCGGCGACATGACGAGCAGTACTTC.

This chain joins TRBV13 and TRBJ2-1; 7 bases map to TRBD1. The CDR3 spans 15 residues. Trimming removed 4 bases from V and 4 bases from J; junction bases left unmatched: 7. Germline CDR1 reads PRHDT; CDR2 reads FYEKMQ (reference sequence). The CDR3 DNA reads TGTGCCAGCAGCTATAGACAGGGAGCGTACAATGAGCAGTTCTTC. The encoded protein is CASSYRQGAYNEQFF.

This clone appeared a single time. The DNA of the CDR3 is TGTGCCAGCAGCAGAGTATTGGCCGGGGAGCTGTTTTTT. This gives the protein CASSRVLAGELFF. The genes are TRBV9 and TRBJ2-2, with unresolved D. The germline CDR1 and CDR2 sequences are SGDLS and YYNGEE. The CDR3 runs 13 residues. Trimming shortened V by 4 bases and J by 6 bases, and 10 bases separated the two germline ends.

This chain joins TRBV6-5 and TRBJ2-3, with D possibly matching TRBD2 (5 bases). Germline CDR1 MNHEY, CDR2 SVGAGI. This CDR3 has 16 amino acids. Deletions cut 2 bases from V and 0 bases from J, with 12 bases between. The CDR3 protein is CASSYDGEPSTDTQYF. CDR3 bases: TGTGCCAGCAGTTACGACGGGGAACCTAGCACAGATACGCAGTATTTT.

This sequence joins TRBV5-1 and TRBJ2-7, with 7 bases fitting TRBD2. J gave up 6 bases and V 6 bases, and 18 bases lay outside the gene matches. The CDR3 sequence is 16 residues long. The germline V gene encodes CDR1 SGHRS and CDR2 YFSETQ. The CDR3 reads CASTTGGGTQSGEQYF. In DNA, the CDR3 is TGCGCCAGCACAACGGGAGGCGGGACCCAGTCAGGCGAGCAGTACTTC. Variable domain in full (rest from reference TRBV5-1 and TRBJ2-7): KAGVTQTPRYLIKTRGQQVTLSCSPISGHRSVSWYQQTPGQGLQFLFEYFSETQRNKGNFPGRFSGRQFSNSRSEMNVSTLELGDSALYLCASTTGGGTQSGEQYFGPGTRLTVT.

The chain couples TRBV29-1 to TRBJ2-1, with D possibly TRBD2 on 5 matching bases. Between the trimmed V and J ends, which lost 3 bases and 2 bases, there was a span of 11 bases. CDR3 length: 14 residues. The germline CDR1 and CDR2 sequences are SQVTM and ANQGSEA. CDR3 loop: CSVDRTGTYNEQFF. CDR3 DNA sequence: TGCAGCGTTGACAGGACGGGAACCTACAATGAGCAGTTCTTC.

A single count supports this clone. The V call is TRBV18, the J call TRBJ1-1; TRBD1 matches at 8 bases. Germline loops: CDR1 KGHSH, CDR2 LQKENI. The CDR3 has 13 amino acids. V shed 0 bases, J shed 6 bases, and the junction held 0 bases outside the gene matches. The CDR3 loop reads CASSPPTGAEAFF. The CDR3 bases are TGTGCCAGCTCACCACCGACAGGGGCTGAAGCTTTCTTT.

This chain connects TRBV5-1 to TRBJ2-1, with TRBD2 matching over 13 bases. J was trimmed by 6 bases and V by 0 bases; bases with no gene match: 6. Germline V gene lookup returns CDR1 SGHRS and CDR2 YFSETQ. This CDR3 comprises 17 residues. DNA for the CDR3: TGCGCCAGCAGCTTGGCCGGGGGACTAGCGGGACCCAATGAGCAGTTCTTC. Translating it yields CASSLAGGLAGPNEQFF.

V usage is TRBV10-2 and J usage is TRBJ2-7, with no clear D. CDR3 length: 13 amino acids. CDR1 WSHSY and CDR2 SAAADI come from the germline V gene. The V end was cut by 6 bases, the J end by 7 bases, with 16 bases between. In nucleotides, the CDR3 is TGCGCCAGCAGGGCGGAGCTCCCCTTTGAGCAGTACTTC. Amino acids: CASRAELPFEQYF.

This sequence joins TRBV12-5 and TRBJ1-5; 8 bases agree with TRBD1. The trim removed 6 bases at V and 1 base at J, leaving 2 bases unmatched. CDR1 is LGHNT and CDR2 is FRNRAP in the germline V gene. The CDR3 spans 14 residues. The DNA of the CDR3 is TGTGCTAGTGGGACAGGGGCGAGCAATCAGCCCCAGCATTTT. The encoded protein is CASGTGASNQPQHF.

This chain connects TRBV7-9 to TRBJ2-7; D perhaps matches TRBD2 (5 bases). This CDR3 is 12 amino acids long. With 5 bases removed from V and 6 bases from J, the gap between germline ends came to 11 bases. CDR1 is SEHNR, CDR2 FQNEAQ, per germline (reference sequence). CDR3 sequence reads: CASSPGLLEQYF. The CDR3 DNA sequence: TGTGCCAGCAGCCCTGGACTTCTCGAGCAGTACTTC.

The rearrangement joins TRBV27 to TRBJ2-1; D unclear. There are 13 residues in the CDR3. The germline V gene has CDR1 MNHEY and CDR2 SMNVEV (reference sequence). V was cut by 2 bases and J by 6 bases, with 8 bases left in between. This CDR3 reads CASSLVAVNEQFF. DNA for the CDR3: TGTGCCAGCAGTTTAGTGGCAGTCAATGAGCAGTTCTTC.